A single sample gave rise to the 8 T cell receptor beta chains below, sequenced in a study of blood T cell repertoires in COVID-19. The method was immunoSEQ multiplex PCR; TCRdb's version includes in-frame clones alone and lacks a portion of them. The table has tens of thousands of clones, over 80% seen once. The specimen sequenced was peripheral blood. These receptors were collected from a man aged 50 to 60 with acute or convalescent COVID-19.

The chain recombines TRBV6-2 or TRBV6-3 with TRBJ1-1; the D gene is possibly TRBD1 (5 bases). Germline values: CDR1 MNHEY, CDR2 SVGEGT. CDR3 length: 16 amino acids. Trimming removed 5 bases from V and 0 bases from J, with 16 bases in between. CDR3 protein: CASSPTTAIMNTEAFF. The CDR3 nucleotides are TGTGCCAGCAGTCCCACGACAGCTATCATGAACACTGAAGCTTTCTTT.

The genes are TRBV24-1 and TRBJ2-1; 7 bases map to TRBD1. Germline values: CDR1 KGHDR, CDR2 SFDVKD. This CDR3 has 13 residues. The V segment lost 4 bases and the J segment 12 bases; nucleotides outside the gene matches: 8. The CDR3: CATSEGTAAGQFF. The CDR3 coding sequence is TGTGCCACCAGTGAAGGGACAGCCGCGGGGCAGTTCTTC.

The chain is built from TRBV6-2 or TRBV6-3 and TRBJ2-5, with D tentatively TRBD1 (5 bases). V lost 3 bases, J lost 5 bases, and 13 bases lay in between. CDR3 length equals 14 residues. CDR1 MNHEY and CDR2 SVGEGT come from the germline V gene. This chain's CDR3 is CASSYNPGRETQYF. For the CDR3, the DNA is TGTGCCAGCAGTTATAATCCAGGGCGGGAGACCCAGTACTTC.

V is TRBV10-1 and J is TRBJ1-6; TRBD1 matches at 7 bases. CDR1 is WNHNN, CDR2 SYGVQD, per germline (reference sequence). The CDR3 totals 13 residues. The J segment lost 9 bases and the V segment lost 10 bases, leaving 9 bases of the junction unmatched. The CDR3 region has the DNA TGCGCCACTTCGACAGGGTTAAGTTCACCCCTCCACTTT. This sequence encodes CATSTGLSSPLHF.

The chain joins TRBV6-5 to TRBJ2-7; 7 bases line up with TRBD1. The CDR3 runs to 13 residues. V lost 6 bases, J lost 6 bases, and 8 bases stayed unmatched. Germline loops: CDR1 MNHEY, CDR2 SVGAGI. The chain's CDR3 is CASRSTGLSEQYF. For the CDR3, the DNA is TGTGCCAGCAGATCGACAGGGCTCAGCGAGCAGTACTTC.

The chain uses TRBV27 and TRBJ1-3; the D is unclear. Deletions cut 4 bases from V and 4 bases from J, with 14 bases between. Germline loops: CDR1 MNHEY, CDR2 SMNVEV (reference sequence). The CDR3 runs 15 residues. Here the CDR3 reads CASSSVKEPGNTIYF. CDR3 in DNA: TGTGCCAGCAGTTCGGTCAAAGAACCGGGAAACACCATATATTTT.

The V and J genes are TRBV7-9 and TRBJ2-2; 7 bases are shared with TRBD1. Unmatched junction bases numbered 10, after V lost 5 bases and J lost 4 bases. Per the germline V gene, CDR1 is SEHNR and CDR2 is FQNEAQ (reference sequence). The CDR3 has 16 amino acids. Written as DNA, the CDR3 is TGTGCCAGCAGCCCCCGACAGGGAAGGGGCACCGGGGAGCTGTTTTTT. This encodes CASSPRQGRGTGELFF.

The rearrangement links TRBV7-9 to TRBJ2-6; 8 nucleotides line up with TRBD1. Losses at the gene ends were 3 bases for V and 0 bases for J; bases not matched to a gene: 4. CDR3 length: 17 amino acids. Germline CDR1 is SEHNR and CDR2 is FQNEAQ (reference sequence). CDR3 nucleotide sequence: TGTGCCAGCAGCTTGACAGGGGCCCCCTCTGGGGCCAACGTCCTGACTTTC. Translating it yields CASSLTGAPSGANVLTF.